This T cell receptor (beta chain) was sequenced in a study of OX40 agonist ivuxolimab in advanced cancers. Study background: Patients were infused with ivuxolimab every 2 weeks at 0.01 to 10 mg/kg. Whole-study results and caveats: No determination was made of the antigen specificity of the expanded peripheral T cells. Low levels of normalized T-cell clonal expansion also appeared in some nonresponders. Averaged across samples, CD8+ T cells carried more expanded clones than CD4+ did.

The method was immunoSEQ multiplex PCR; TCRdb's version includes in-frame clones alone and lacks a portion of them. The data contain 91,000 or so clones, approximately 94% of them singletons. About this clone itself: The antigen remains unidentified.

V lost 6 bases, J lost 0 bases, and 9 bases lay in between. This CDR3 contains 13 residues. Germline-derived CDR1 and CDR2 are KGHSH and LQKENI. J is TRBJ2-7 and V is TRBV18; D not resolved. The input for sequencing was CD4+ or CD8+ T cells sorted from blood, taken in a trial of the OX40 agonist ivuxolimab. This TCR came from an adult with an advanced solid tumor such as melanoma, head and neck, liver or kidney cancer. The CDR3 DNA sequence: TGTGCCAGCTCCCAGACCGACTCCTACGAGCAGTACTTC. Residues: CASSQTDSYEQYF.